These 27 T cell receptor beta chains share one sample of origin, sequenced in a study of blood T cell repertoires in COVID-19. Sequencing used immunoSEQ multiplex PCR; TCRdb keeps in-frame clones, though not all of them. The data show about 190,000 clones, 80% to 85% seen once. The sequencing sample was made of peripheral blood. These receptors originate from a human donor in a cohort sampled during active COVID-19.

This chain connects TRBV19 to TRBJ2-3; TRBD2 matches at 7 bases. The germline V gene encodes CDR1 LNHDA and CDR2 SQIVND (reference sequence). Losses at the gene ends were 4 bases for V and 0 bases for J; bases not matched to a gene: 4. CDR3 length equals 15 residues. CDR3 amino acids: CASSSLADSTDTQYF. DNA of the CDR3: TGTGCCAGTAGTAGTCTAGCGGATAGCACAGATACGCAGTATTTT.

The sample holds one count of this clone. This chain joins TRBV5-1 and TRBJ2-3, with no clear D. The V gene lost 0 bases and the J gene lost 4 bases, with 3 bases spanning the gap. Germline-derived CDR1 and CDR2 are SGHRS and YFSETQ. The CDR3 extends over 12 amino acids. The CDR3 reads CASSLAADTQYF. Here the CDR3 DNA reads TGCGCCAGCAGCTTGGCGGCAGATACGCAGTATTTT.

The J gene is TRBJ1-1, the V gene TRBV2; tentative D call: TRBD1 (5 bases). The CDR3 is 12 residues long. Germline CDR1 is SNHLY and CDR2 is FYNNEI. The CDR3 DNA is TGTGGATGCAGGGCAGGGATCACTGAAGCTTTCTTT. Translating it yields CGCRAGITEAFF.

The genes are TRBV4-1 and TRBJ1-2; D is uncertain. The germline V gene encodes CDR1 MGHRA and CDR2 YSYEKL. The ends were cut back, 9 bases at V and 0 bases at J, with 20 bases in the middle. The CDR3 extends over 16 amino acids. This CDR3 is CASTLDYSRPNYGYTF. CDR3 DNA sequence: TGCGCCAGTACCCTGGATTATAGCAGACCTAACTATGGCTACACCTTC.

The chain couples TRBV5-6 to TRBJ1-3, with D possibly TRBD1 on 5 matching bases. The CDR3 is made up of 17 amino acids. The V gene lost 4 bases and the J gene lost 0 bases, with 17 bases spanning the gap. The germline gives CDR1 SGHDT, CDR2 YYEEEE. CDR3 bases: TGTGCCAGCAGCCCGGGGGTTGGCGTTAGCTCTGGAAACACCATATATTTT. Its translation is CASSPGVGVSSGNTIYF.

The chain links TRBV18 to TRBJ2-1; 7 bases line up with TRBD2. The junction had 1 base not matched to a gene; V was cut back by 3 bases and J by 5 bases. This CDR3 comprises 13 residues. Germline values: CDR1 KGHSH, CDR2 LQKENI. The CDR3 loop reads CASSPGGNNEQFF. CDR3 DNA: TGTGCCAGCTCACCGGGGGGGAACAATGAGCAGTTCTTC.

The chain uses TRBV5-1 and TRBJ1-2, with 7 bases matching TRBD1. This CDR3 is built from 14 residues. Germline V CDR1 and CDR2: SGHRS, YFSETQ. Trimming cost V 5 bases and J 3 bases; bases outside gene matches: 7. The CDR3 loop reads CASRRTGGDYGYTF. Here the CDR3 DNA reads TGCGCCAGCAGAAGGACAGGCGGGGACTATGGCTACACCTTC.

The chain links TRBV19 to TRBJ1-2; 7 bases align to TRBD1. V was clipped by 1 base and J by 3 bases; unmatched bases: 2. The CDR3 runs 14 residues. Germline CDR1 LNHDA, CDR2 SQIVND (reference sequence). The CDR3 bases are TGTGCCAGTAGTATAGGGCAGGGGGACTATGGCTACACCTTC. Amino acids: CASSIGQGDYGYTF.

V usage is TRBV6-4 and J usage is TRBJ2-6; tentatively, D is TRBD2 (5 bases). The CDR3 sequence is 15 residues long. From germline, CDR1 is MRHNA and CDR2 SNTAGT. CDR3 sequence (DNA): TGTGCTTTAGGTGGACTCCTCTCTGGGGCCAACGTCCTGACTTTC. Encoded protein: CALGGLLSGANVLTF.

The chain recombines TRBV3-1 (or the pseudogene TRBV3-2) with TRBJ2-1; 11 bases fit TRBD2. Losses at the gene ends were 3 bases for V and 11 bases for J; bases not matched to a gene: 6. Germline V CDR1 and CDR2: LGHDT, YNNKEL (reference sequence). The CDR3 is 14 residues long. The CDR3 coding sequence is TGTGCCAGCAGCCAGACTAGCGGGGAAAGTAAGCAGTTCTTC. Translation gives CASSQTSGESKQFF.

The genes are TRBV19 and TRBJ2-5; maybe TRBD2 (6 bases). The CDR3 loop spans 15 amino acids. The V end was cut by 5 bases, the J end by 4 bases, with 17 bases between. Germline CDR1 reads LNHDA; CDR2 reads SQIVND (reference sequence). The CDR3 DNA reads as TGTGCCAGTAGTGGGCGGCACCTGGGGGGAGAGACCCAGTACTTC. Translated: CASSGRHLGGETQYF.

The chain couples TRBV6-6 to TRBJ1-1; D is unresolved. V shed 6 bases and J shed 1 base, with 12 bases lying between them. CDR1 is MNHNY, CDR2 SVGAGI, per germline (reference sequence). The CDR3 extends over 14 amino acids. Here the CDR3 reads CASSLRVPNTEAFF. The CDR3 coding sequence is TGTGCCAGCAGCCTTCGGGTCCCGAACACTGAAGCTTTCTTT.

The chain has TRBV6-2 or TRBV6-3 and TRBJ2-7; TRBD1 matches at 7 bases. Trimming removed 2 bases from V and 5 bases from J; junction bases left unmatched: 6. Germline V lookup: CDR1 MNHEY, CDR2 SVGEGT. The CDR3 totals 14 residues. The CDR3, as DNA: TGTGCCAGCAGTTACAGGGGGCGCTTCAACGAGCAGTACGTC. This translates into CASSYRGRFNEQYV.

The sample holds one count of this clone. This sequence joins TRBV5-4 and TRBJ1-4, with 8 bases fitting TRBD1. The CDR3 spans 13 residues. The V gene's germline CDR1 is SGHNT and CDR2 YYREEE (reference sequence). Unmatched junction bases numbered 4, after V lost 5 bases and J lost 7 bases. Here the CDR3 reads CASSEGQGEKLFF. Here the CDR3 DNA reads TGTGCCAGCAGTGAAGGACAGGGTGAAAAACTGTTTTTT.

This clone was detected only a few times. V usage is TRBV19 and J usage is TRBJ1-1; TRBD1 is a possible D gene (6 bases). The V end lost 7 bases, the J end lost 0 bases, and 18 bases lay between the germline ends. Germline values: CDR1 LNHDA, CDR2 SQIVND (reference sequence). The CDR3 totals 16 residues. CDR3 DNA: TGTGCCAGTACGAAGGGGAACAGGGCGGTGAACACTGAAGCTTTCTTT. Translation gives CASTKGNRAVNTEAFF.

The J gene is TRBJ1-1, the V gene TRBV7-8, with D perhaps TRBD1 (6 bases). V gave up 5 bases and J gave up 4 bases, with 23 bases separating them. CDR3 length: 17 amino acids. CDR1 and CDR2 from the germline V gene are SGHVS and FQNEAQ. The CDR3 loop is CASSRGTGFGRATEAFF. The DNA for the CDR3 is TGTGCCAGCAGCAGAGGTACAGGGTTCGGGAGGGCCACTGAAGCTTTCTTT. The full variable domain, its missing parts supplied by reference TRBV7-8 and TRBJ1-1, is GAGVSQSPRYKVAKRGQDVALRCDPISGHVSLFWYQQALGQGPEFLTYFQNEAQLDKSGLPSDRFFAERPEGSVSTLKIQRTQQEDSAVYLCASSRGTGFGRATEAFFGQGTRLTVV.

CDR3 in DNA: TGTGCCAGCAGTTTATCCCCAGGGGGCCACACTGAAGCTTTCTTT. Translated: CASSLSPGGHTEAFF. The J gene is TRBJ1-1, the V gene TRBV27, with 8 bases aligning to TRBD1. The CDR3 totals 15 residues. Germline lookup yields CDR1 MNHEY and CDR2 SMNVEV (reference sequence). The ends lost 0 bases at V and 3 bases at J; junction bases unmatched: 3.

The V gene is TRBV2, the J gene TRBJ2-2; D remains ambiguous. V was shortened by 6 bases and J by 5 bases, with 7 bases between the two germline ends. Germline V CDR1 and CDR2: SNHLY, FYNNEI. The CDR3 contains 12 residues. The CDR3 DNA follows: TGTGCCAGCAGATCGCGGACCGGGGAGCTGTTTTTT. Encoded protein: CASRSRTGELFF.

This CDR3 reads CSASRQVTEAFF. CDR3 coding DNA: TGCAGTGCTAGTCGGCAGGTTACTGAAGCTTTCTTT. This chain links TRBV20-1 with TRBJ1-1, with D unresolved. CDR1 and CDR2 (germline): DFQATT, SNEGSKA (reference sequence). V lost 3 bases and J 5 bases, leaving 10 bases between the germline ends. The CDR3 consists of 12 residues.

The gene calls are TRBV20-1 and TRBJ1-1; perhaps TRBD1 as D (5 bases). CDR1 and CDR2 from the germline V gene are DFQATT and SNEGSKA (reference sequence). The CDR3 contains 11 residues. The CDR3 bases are TGCAGGGCGGGGGAGAACACTGAAGCTTTCTTT. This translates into CRAGENTEAFF.

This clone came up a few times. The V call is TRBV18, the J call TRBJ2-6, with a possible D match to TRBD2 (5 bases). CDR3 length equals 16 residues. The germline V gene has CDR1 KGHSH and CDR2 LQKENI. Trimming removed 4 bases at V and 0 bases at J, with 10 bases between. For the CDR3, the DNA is TGTGCCAGCTCACGATTGGGGAGCTCTGGGGCCAACGTCCTGACTTTC. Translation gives CASSRLGSSGANVLTF.

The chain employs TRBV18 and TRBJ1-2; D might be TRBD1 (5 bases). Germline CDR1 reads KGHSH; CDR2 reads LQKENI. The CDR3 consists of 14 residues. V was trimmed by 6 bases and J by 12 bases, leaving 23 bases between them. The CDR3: CASSSGVTDKGDTF. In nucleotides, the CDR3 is TGTGCCAGCTCCTCAGGCGTGACAGACAAAGGCGACACCTTC.

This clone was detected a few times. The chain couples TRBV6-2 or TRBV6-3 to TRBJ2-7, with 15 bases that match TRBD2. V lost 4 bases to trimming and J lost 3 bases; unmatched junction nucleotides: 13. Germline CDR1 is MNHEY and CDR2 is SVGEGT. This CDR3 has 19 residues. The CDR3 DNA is TGTGCCAGCAGTTCCTCTCCTGGACTAGCGGGAGGGCAGGGCTACGAGCAGTACTTC. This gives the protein CASSSSPGLAGGQGYEQYF.

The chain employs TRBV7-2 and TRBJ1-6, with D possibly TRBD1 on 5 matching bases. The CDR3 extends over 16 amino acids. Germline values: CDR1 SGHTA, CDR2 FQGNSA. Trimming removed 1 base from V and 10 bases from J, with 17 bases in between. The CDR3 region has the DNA TGTGCCAGCAGCTTAGGACGGGGGTCGGGCCTCTCACCCCTCCACTTT. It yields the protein CASSLGRGSGLSPLHF.

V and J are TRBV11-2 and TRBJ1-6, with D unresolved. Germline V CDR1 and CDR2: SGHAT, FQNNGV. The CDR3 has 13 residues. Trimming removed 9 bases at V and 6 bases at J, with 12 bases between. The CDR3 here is CASARDFNSPLHF. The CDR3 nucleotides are TGTGCCAGTGCACGGGATTTTAATTCACCCCTCCACTTT.

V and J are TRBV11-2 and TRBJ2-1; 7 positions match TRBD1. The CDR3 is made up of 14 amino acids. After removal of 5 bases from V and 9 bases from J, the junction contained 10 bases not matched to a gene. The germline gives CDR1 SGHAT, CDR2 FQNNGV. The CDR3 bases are TGTGCCAGCAGCCCAGGGGACAGCTGGAGTGAGCAGTTCTTC. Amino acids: CASSPGDSWSEQFF.

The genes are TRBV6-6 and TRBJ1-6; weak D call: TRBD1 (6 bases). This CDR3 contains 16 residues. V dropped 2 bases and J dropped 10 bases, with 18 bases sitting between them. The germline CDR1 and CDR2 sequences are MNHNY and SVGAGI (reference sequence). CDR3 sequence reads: CASSYRYRDVGSPLHF. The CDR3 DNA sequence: TGTGCCAGCAGTTACAGATACAGGGACGTAGGATCACCCCTCCACTTT.